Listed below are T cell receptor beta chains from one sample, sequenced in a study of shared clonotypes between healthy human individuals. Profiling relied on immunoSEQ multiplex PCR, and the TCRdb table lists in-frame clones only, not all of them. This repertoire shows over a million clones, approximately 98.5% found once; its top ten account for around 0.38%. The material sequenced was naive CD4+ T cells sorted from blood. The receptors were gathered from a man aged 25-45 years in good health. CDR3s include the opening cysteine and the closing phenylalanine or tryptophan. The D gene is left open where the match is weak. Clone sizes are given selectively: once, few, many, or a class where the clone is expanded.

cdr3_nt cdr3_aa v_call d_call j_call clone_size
TGTGCCAGCAGTTTACATCTAGCGGTGGGGTTCACAGATACGCAGTATTTT CASSLHLAVGFTDTQYF TRBV27 TRBD2 TRBJ2-3 NA
TGTGCCAGCAGCCAAGATCCCTACACCGGGGAGCTGTTTTTT CASSQDPYTGELFF TRBV14 NA TRBJ2-2 NA
TGTGCCAGCACTTCCCCGAAGACTAGCGGGATATCAACCTACGAGCAGTACTTC CASTSPKTSGISTYEQYF TRBV28 TRBD2 TRBJ2-7 NA
TGTGCCATCAGTGGCCCTAGCGGGAGGGGTTTCACCGGGGAGCTGTTTTTT CAISGPSGRGFTGELFF TRBV10-3 TRBD2 TRBJ2-2 NA
TGTGCCAGCAGTAAAGGGGGCGGCAGCAATCAGCCCCAGCATTTT CASSKGGGSNQPQHF TRBV6-1 TRBD1 TRBJ1-5 NA
TGTGCCAGCTCACCACCGTCCAGAAATGAGCAGTTCTTC CASSPPSRNEQFF TRBV18 NA TRBJ2-1 NA
TGCAGCGTTGCGGTGGGGAATGAGCAGTTCTTC CSVAVGNEQFF TRBV29-1 NA TRBJ2-1 NA
TGTGCCAGTAGTTCAGCTTTCTATGGCTACACCTTC CASSSAFYGYTF TRBV19 NA TRBJ1-2 NA
TGTGCCAGCAGTTTATTTCGGCCCACTCTCGGGCGACAGGGTATCGACGAGCAGTACTTC CASSLFRPTLGRQGIDEQYF TRBV27 TRBD1 TRBJ2-7 NA
TGTGCCAGCAGTGACGGTCGGCAGGGGATAAGTACCGGGGAGCTGTTTTTT CASSDGRQGISTGELFF TRBV6-4 NA TRBJ2-2 NA
TGCAGCGTTGACCTGGGACTAGCGCCAGATACGCAGTATTTT CSVDLGLAPDTQYF TRBV29-1 TRBD2 TRBJ2-3 NA
TGTGCCAGCAGCCCCGGGGACTTTGAGCAGTTCTTC CASSPGDFEQFF TRBV11-2 NA TRBJ2-1 NA
TGTGCCAGCAGCCCCCGACTAGTCAGGTACACACAGGAGCAGTTCTTC CASSPRLVRYTQEQFF TRBV7-8 NA TRBJ2-1 NA
TGTGCCAGCAGAGAAGCGGACAGGGACCCCCAAGGGCAGTACTTC CASREADRDPQGQYF TRBV27 TRBD1 TRBJ2-7 NA
TGTGCCATCAGTGATGGGGGAGGGAAACATCAGCCCCAGCATTTT CAISDGGGKHQPQHF TRBV10-3 NA TRBJ1-5 NA
TGTGCCACCAGCAACACCCTCCCGTACGAGCAGTACTTC CATSNTLPYEQYF TRBV15 NA TRBJ2-7 NA
TGCGCCAGCAGCACAGGGGTTTCAGGTGAAAAACTGTTTTTT CASSTGVSGEKLFF TRBV5-1 TRBD1 TRBJ1-4 once
TGCGCCAGCAGCTTGGATTTGGCTGGTGAGCAGTTCTTC CASSLDLAGEQFF TRBV5-1 NA TRBJ2-1 NA
TGCGCCAGCAGCCGAGGCCGGGACAGTCTTTACGAGCAGTACTTC CASSRGRDSLYEQYF TRBV4-3 TRBD1 TRBJ2-7 once
TGTGCCAGCAGTCTCACCGGGGGAGGTAATGAGCAGTTCTTC CASSLTGGGNEQFF TRBV28 NA TRBJ2-1 NA
TGCGCCAGCAGAATAGCGGGAGCGGGCGAGCAGTACTTC CASRIAGAGEQYF TRBV5-1 TRBD2 TRBJ2-7 NA
TGTGCCAGCAGCGCCCGACTAGCGGGGGGCCACAATGAGCAGTTCTTC CASSARLAGGHNEQFF TRBV9 TRBD2 TRBJ2-1 once
TGTGCCAGCAGTATGACGGGCCATGGCTACACCTTC CASSMTGHGYTF TRBV28 NA TRBJ1-2 NA
TGCGCCAGCAGCCGAGAGGGGACTATCGGCAATGAGCAGTTCTTC CASSREGTIGNEQFF TRBV4-1 TRBD2 TRBJ2-1 NA
TGTGCCAGCAGAGAGACAGGGAGGGACTATGGCTACACCTTC CASRETGRDYGYTF TRBV28 TRBD1 TRBJ1-2 once
TGTGCCAGCTCACCACAGGGTCGCGAGCAGTACTTC CASSPQGREQYF TRBV18 NA TRBJ2-7 NA
TGTGCCAGCAGCTCCCCCCAGGGAATTTATGGCTACACCTTC CASSSPQGIYGYTF TRBV5-4 NA TRBJ1-2 NA
TGTGCCAGCAGCCTTGGGACAGGGAAGTTCCAAGAGACCCAGTACTTC CASSLGTGKFQETQYF TRBV9 TRBD1 TRBJ2-5 NA
TGTGCCAGCAGCTCCGGTCCTCTAGCGGGAGACACAGATACGCAGTATTTT CASSSGPLAGDTDTQYF TRBV5-4 TRBD2 TRBJ2-3 NA